This is a list of T cell receptor beta chains from one sample in a study of identifying expanded T cells in peripheral blood. Method: immunoSEQ multiplex PCR; TCRdb's copy keeps in-frame clones and lacks some. This table holds approximately 100,000 clones, 70% to 90% found once. The sample taken for sequencing was blood. Every receptor here comes from a person aged 18 to 69 in good health. CDR3s include the opening cysteine and the closing phenylalanine or tryptophan. A D gene is named only where the DNA matches it firmly. Not all rows give a size; the values are once, few, many and, for expanded clones, a class.

clone_size	v_call	j_call	d_call	cdr3_nt	cdr3_aa
-	TRBV6-1	TRBJ1-1	-	TGTGCCAGCGGGGAGGGGCCGGCCCGTGAAGCTTTCTTT	CASGEGPAREAFF
-	TRBV5-6	TRBJ2-7	-	TGTGCCAGCAGTCTCCCCCGGGGGAGCTCCTACGAGCAGTACTTC	CASSLPRGSSYEQYF
-	TRBV5-1	TRBJ2-2	-	TGCGCCAGCAGCTTGGGCGTGGTCTCCCGGCTTTACACCGGGGAGCTGTTTTTT	CASSLGVVSRLYTGELFF
-	TRBV29-1	TRBJ1-1	-	TGCAGCGTTGCGAGGACAGTGAACACTGAAGCTTTCTTT	CSVARTVNTEAFF
once	TRBV28	TRBJ2-5	-	TGTGCCAGCAGTTCCGTATCCTTTAGAGGAGCCCAGTACTTC	CASSSVSFRGAQYF
-	TRBV5-4	TRBJ2-5	-	TGTGCCAGCAGCTTCTCAAACGGCGGGGAGCAAGAGACCCAGTACTTC	CASSFSNGGEQETQYF
-	TRBV6-5	TRBJ2-2	TRBD1	TGTGCCAGCAGTTACGCGGGACAGGGGATCACCGGGGAGCTGTTTTTT	CASSYAGQGITGELFF
-	TRBV13	TRBJ1-1	-	TGTGCCAGCTCATATACGGGGAGAAACACTGAAGCTTTCTTT	CASSYTGRNTEAFF
-	TRBV5-6	TRBJ1-1	-	TGTGCCAGCAGCTTTAGAGAGGGCACTGAAGCTTTCTTT	CASSFREGTEAFF
many	TRBV4-3	TRBJ1-6	-	TGCGCCAGCAGCCAAGGTTCCCACTCCTATAATTCACCCCTCCACTTT	CASSQGSHSYNSPLHF
-	TRBV19	TRBJ1-2	-	TGTGCCAGTAGTTCCTTGGACCGAAACCTCTTCTCTTATGGCTACACCTTC	CASSSLDRNLFSYGYTF
-	TRBV15	TRBJ1-1	TRBD1	TGTGCCACCAGCAGAGATAGGACAGCCAGGGGGGAAGCTTTCTTT	CATSRDRTARGEAFF
-	TRBV5-6	TRBJ1-2	-	TGTGCCAGCAGCCTCCGCCTGGACCTCTATGGCTACACCTTC	CASSLRLDLYGYTF
-	TRBV2	TRBJ2-1	TRBD2	TGTGCCAGCTCCGCTCTAGCGGGGAACTCCTACAATGAGCAGTTCTTC	CASSALAGNSYNEQFF
-	TRBV5-6	TRBJ2-1	TRBD1	TGTGCCAGCACCCTAACAGGGGGCGAGTACAATGAGCAGTTCTTC	CASTLTGGEYNEQFF
once	TRBV13	TRBJ2-5	TRBD2	TGTGCCAGCAGCTTCGGGACTAGTGTCCAAGAGACCCAGTACTTC	CASSFGTSVQETQYF
-	TRBV5-4	TRBJ2-1	-	TGTGCCAGCAGCTTAAACACCGGTGAGCAGTTCTTC	CASSLNTGEQFF
-	TRBV4-3	TRBJ2-6	-	TGCGCCAGCAGCCAGGGTTCCTCTGGGGCCAACGTCCTGACTTTC	CASSQGSSGANVLTF
-	TRBV2	TRBJ1-4	-	TGTGCCAGCATGGGGGAGATTAATGAAAAACTGTTTTTT	CASMGEINEKLFF
-	TRBV7-9	TRBJ2-1	TRBD2	TGTGCCAGCAGCTTACTAGCGGGACACAATGAGCAGTTCTTC	CASSLLAGHNEQFF
-	TRBV7-6	TRBJ2-2	TRBD2	TGTGCCAGCAGCTCGAACCTAGGGACTAGCGGGGGAACCGGGGAGCTGTTTTTT	CASSSNLGTSGGTGELFF
-	TRBV7-9	TRBJ1-4	-	TGTGCCAGCAGCTTAGCGATCGGACAGACGGGCGAAAAACTGTTTTTT	CASSLAIGQTGEKLFF
-	TRBV11-3	TRBJ2-3	-	TGTGCCAGCAGCTTCGGTGGGGTAGATACGCAGTATTTT	CASSFGGVDTQYF
-	TRBV6-5	TRBJ1-6	-	TGTGCCAGCAGTTATCGAGATCTGGGCTCACCCCTCCACTTT	CASSYRDLGSPLHF
-	TRBV4-3	TRBJ1-2	TRBD1	TGCGCCAGCAGCCGAACGACAGGGGCCGCTGGCTACACCTTC	CASSRTTGAAGYTF
few	TRBV11-2	TRBJ1-6	TRBD1	TGTGCCAGCAGCCTGGGACAGGGGACGGGAAATTCACCCCTCCACTTT	CASSLGQGTGNSPLHF
-	TRBV7-9	TRBJ2-7	TRBD1	TGTGCCAGCAGCCCGACAGGGGCTCTCTCCTACGAGCAGTACTTC	CASSPTGALSYEQYF
-	TRBV7-9	TRBJ1-6	-	TGTGCCAGCAGCTTGATGGGGACGGGGAATTCACCCCTCCACTTT	CASSLMGTGNSPLHF
-	TRBV5-4	TRBJ1-2	TRBD1	TGTGCCACCACCGGACAGGGCGACTATGGCTACACCTTC	CATTGQGDYGYTF
-	TRBV28	TRBJ1-1	-	TGTGCCAGCAGTCCTTGGGGCGGAGTGAACACTGAAGCTTTCTTT	CASSPWGGVNTEAFF
-	TRBV28	TRBJ1-5	-	TGTGCCAGCAGTTTAGCGGGGGGGGCCGATAGCAATCAGCCCCAGCATTTT	CASSLAGGADSNQPQHF
-	TRBV6-5	TRBJ1-3	-	TGTGCCAGCAGTTACTCGATGCACGGCCGAGGAAACACCATATATTTT	CASSYSMHGRGNTIYF
-	TRBV5-6	TRBJ1-5	TRBD1	TGTGCCAGCAGCTTCGGGACAGGGCTAGATGGGAATCAGCCCCAGCATTTT	CASSFGTGLDGNQPQHF
-	TRBV30	TRBJ1-5	TRBD1	TGTGCCTGGAGTTTTGGGACAGGAGGTCAGCCCCAGCATTTT	CAWSFGTGGQPQHF
-	TRBV5-1	TRBJ2-7	TRBD2	TGCGCCAGCAGCTCGGGACTAGCGGGGAACGAGCAGTACTTC	CASSSGLAGNEQYF
once	TRBV7-8	TRBJ2-3	-	TGTGCCAGCAGCCCGGGTGGAGATACGCAGTATTTT	CASSPGGDTQYF
-	TRBV10-3	TRBJ2-7	TRBD1	TGTGCCATCAGCTCGACAGGGGGGAGCGAGCAGTACTTC	CAISSTGGSEQYF
few	TRBV7-8	TRBJ2-1	-	TGTGCCAGCAGCTTGGGGGGTTTAGGCTACAATGAGCAGTTCTTC	CASSLGGLGYNEQFF
-	TRBV6-1	TRBJ1-2	TRBD1	TGTGCCAGCATTGGTACAGGGGATGGCTACACCTTC	CASIGTGDGYTF
once	TRBV5-4	TRBJ2-7	TRBD1	TGTGCCAGCAGCACCCGGGACAGGGAGGGCTTGCAGTACTTC	CASSTRDREGLQYF